This TCR beta chain was found in a study of blood T cells in healthy people across ages. At the level of the study: Template switching retrieved approximately one barcoded beta molecule for each two T cells.

Study-wide findings and caveats: Unsorted PBMCs prevented conclusive naive versus antigen-experienced comparison.

The CDR3 loop spans 14 amino acids. Deletions cut 3 bases from V and 5 bases from J, with 11 bases between. Germline V lookup: CDR1 SNHLY, CDR2 FYNNEI. Through a sample-barcoded 5' primer and a J-beta primer mix, a second PCR was run for about 6 to 12 cycles. All cDNA molecules were each tagged by a template-switch adaptor with 12 random nucleotides. TCRdb re-called the 5' RACE reads with MiXCR, one entry per CDR3 protein. The sample has 1.5 million to 2 million distinct CDR3 sequences; around 48% are singletons. This clonotype was picked up a small number of times. Its antigen is not known. The sequenced sample consisted of blood. J is TRBJ2-4 and V is TRBV2; either TRBD1 or TRBD2 may supply D (6 bases each). This clonotype was sampled from a woman aged 40 to 49 in good health. The CDR3 spells CASSDRGGENIQYF. In nucleotides, the CDR3 is TGTGCCAGCAGTGACAGGGGCGGGGAAAACATTCAGTACTTC.